These 12 T cell receptor beta chains were sequenced from one sample in a study of T cells after yellow fever vaccination. TCRdb reprocessed the 5' RACE reads via MiXCR and lists one record per CDR3 protein. The sample holds about 260,000 distinct CDR3 sequences; around 4.9% are singletons and the top ten take more than 3%. The material was CD4+ T cells sorted from PBMCs, obtained on the day of the yellow fever booster vaccination. These receptors originate from a man aged 18 to 30 who received the YFV17D yellow fever vaccine.

The chain combines TRBV7-2 with TRBJ2-7; 8 bases match TRBD1. J gave up 4 bases and V 3 bases, and 5 bases lay outside the gene matches. Germline assignment: CDR1 SGHTA and CDR2 FQGNSA. CDR3 length: 14 residues. CDR3 in amino acids: CASSFMDRDYEQYF. In nucleotides, the CDR3 is TGTGCCAGCAGCTTCATGGACAGGGATTACGAGCAGTACTTC.

This chain joins TRBV5-6 and TRBJ1-2; D unclear. Germline CDR1 and CDR2: SGHDT and YYEEEE. The CDR3 totals 15 residues. V lost 0 bases, J lost 8 bases, and 17 bases lay in between. The DNA for the CDR3 is TGTGCCAGCAGCTTGGTGGGGAGCCTCGCGGGCGGCTACACCTTC. Protein product: CASSLVGSLAGGYTF.

This clonotype occurred a few times. The chain is built from TRBV7-9 and TRBJ2-6; D is perhaps TRBD1 (5 bases). Germline-derived CDR1 and CDR2 are SEHNR and FQNEAQ (reference sequence). The CDR3 runs 19 residues. Trimming removed 7 bases at V and 4 bases at J, with 26 bases between. CDR3 DNA sequence: TGTGCCAGCACCCAACCCGGACAAAGACGGCCCTCCGGGGCCAACGTCCTGACTTTC. Amino acids: CASTQPGQRRPSGANVLTF.

In its sample, this clonotype was seen many times. The V call is TRBV12-3 or TRBV12-4, the J call TRBJ2-7, with a possible D match to TRBD1 (6 bases). The length of the CDR3 is 14 residues. V lost 7 bases, J lost 7 bases, and 20 bases lay in between. The CDR3 loop is CASKFVQGAREQYV. CDR3 nucleotides: TGTGCCAGCAAATTCGTACAGGGAGCGCGGGAGCAGTACGTC.

CDR3: CASSLESGNQPQHF. The CDR3 bases are TGTGCCAGCAGCTTAGAGTCAGGGAATCAGCCCCAGCATTTT. The gene calls are TRBV7-2 and TRBJ1-5; a weak D match, TRBD1 (5 bases). The CDR3 consists of 14 residues. V lost 1 base to trimming and J lost 4 bases, with 8 bases between them. Germline CDR1 is SGHTA and CDR2 is FQGNSA. The variable domain in full, completed from reference TRBV7-2 and TRBJ1-5, reads GAGVSQSPSNKVTEKGKDVELRCDPISGHTALYWYRQSLGQGLEFLIYFQGNSAPDKSGLPSDRFSAERTGGSVSTLTIQRTQQEDSAVYLCASSLESGNQPQHFGDGTRLSIL.

Comments on this clonotype: One end of the junction varies from germline; a read error may be responsible. The rearrangement uses TRBV29-1 and TRBJ2-1; 13 nucleotides align to TRBD2. The CDR3 contains 16 residues. CDR1 SQVTM and CDR2 ANQGSEA come from the germline V gene. CDR3 DNA sequence: TGCAGCGTTGAAGATCGGACTAGCGGGGGATCGAATGAGCACTTCTTC. Translated: CSVEDRTSGGSNEHFF.

This clonotype was found many times. This chain links TRBV21-1 with TRBJ2-3; the table's D call of TRBD2 was not tested on the DNA. TRBV21-1 corresponds to a pseudogene. The CDR3 is made up of 21 amino acids. CDR3 loop: CASSKALGLAGGRSSTDTQYF. CDR3 DNA sequence: TGTGCCAGCAGCAAAGCGCTAGGACTAGCGGGGGGCCGATCGAGCACAGATACGCAGTATTTT.

This clonotype appeared many times. The J gene is TRBJ2-2, the V gene TRBV27; TRBD2 agrees at 14 bases. The CDR3 spans 15 residues. Unmatched junction bases numbered 2, after V lost 5 bases and J lost 6 bases. From germline, CDR1 is MNHEY and CDR2 SMNVEV (reference sequence). The CDR3 DNA follows: TGTGCCAGCAGTCGACTAGCGGGGGGGCCCGGGGAGCTGTTTTTT. Protein product: CASSRLAGGPGELFF.

This clonotype has just a few counts. The CDR3 coding sequence is TGTGCCAGCAGGGCCGGGCCTCAAGAGACCCAGTACTTC. Translated, it gives CASRAGPQETQYF. This chain joins TRBV25-1 and TRBJ2-5; D remains unclear. V shed 6 bases and J shed 2 bases, with 10 bases lying between them. The CDR3 sequence is 13 residues long. The V gene's germline CDR1 is MGHDK and CDR2 SYGVNS. Supplemented by reference TRBV25-1 and TRBJ2-5, the full variable domain reads EADIYQTPRYLVIGTGKKITLECSQTMGHDKMYWYQQDPGMELHLIHYSYGVNSTEKGDLSSESTVSRIRTEHFPLTLESARPSHTSQYLCASRAGPQETQYFGPGTRLLVL.

This clonotype has only a few counts. The J gene is TRBJ2-1, the V gene TRBV12-3 or TRBV12-4; D is undetermined. CDR3 length: 16 residues. V was trimmed by 2 bases and J by 0 bases, leaving 11 bases between them. The CDR3 DNA sequence: TGTGCCAGCAGTTTATACGGATTAAGCTCCTACAATGAGCAGTTCTTC. This sequence encodes CASSLYGLSSYNEQFF.

This clonotype was picked up a small number of times. The rearrangement links TRBV7-9 to TRBJ2-2; weak D call: TRBD1 (6 bases). CDR3 length: 14 amino acids. Deletions cut 5 bases from V and 3 bases from J, with 10 bases between. Germline lookup yields CDR1 SEHNR and CDR2 FQNEAQ (reference sequence). This CDR3 is CASSAGVHTGELFF. CDR3 in DNA: TGTGCCAGCAGCGCAGGGGTCCACACCGGGGAGCTGTTTTTT.

This rearrangement joins TRBV3-1 to TRBJ1-4; no clear D gene. The germline V gene has CDR1 LGHDT and CDR2 YNNKEL (reference sequence). The CDR3 loop spans 14 amino acids. V gave up 4 bases and J gave up 8 bases, with 14 bases separating them. The CDR3 is CASSLSRWQEKLFF. CDR3 coding DNA: TGTGCCAGCAGCCTCAGTAGGTGGCAGGAAAAACTGTTTTTT.